This TCR beta chain was obtained from a study of shared clonotypes between healthy human individuals. Of note for this clone: Its antigen is not known.

Study results and caveats: Some naive CD4 clonotypes, roughly 4.5%, turned up in common across several donors.

V dropped 6 bases and J dropped 7; count of bases not matched to a gene: 7. The CDR3 runs to 14 residues. Germline CDR1 and CDR2: MNHEY and SVGAGI. Clones were sequenced by immunoSEQ multiplex PCR, and TCRdb holds only the in-frame ones, with some missing. The sample lists under 2,500,000 clones, about 94% occurring once. This clonotype was sampled from a man aged 18 to 30 in good health. Source material: naive CD4+ T cells sorted from blood. Specified subset: CD45RA+ positively selected. The chain is built from TRBV6-5 and TRBJ1-2, with 11 positions matching TRBD1. CDR3 DNA sequence: TGTGCCAGCAGCCGGGACAGGGGGAGTCGTGGCTACACCTTC. It yields the protein CASSRDRGSRGYTF.